The 10 T cell receptor beta chains below all came from one sample that was sequenced in a study of T cells in Graves' hyperthyroidism and ophthalmopathy. It was RNA transcripts that yielded the amplified TCR beta CDR3 regions. TCR CDR3 regions were first amplified by RT-PCR with HTBI primers. In TCRdb, the multiplex PCR reads were re-called with MiXCR into one record per CDR3 protein. The data contain 300,000 to 450,000 distinct CDR3 sequences, more than 11% of them singletons. Material: blood. All receptors come from a woman aged 55 to 70 with Graves' hyperthyroidism.

This clonotype has at least ten counts. The J gene is TRBJ1-2, the V gene TRBV19, with D hard to call. The V and J ends lost 0 bases and 4 bases respectively, with 9 bases between them. The CDR3 has 14 residues. Per germline, CDR1 LNHDA and CDR2 SQIVND (reference sequence). The CDR3 DNA reads TGTGCCAGTAGTATAGATGGGGAGGTCTATGGCTACACCTTC. Its translation: CASSIDGEVYGYTF.

The chain is built from TRBV3-1 and TRBJ2-7; 9 nucleotides line up with TRBD2. Unmatched junction bases numbered 13, after V lost 1 base and J lost 0 bases. The CDR3 contains 19 residues. CDR1 is LGHDT and CDR2 is YNNKEL in the germline V gene (reference sequence). The CDR3 here is CASSQVPPFGSGSSYEQYF. The DNA of the CDR3 is TGTGCCAGCAGCCAAGTCCCCCCCTTTGGTAGCGGGAGCTCCTACGAGCAGTACTTC.

This chain connects TRBV6-6 to TRBJ1-2, with no clear D. This CDR3 has 11 residues. Germline V gene lookup returns CDR1 MNHNY and CDR2 SVGAGI (reference sequence). Trimming removed 2 bases at V and 8 bases at J, with 6 bases between. The CDR3 DNA follows: TGTGCCAGCAGTTACGGGCGGGGCTACACCTTC. Translating it yields CASSYGRGYTF.

This clonotype was counted at least ten times. The chain links TRBV3-1 to TRBJ2-1; 12 nucleotides line up with TRBD2. The CDR3 has 15 amino acids. With 4 bases clipped from V and 6 bases from J, the junction kept 4 bases outside the gene matches. CDR1 LGHDT and CDR2 YNNKEL come from the germline V gene (reference sequence). The CDR3, as DNA: TGTGCCAGCAGCCCCTCTAGCGGGAGGGCCAATGAGCAGTTCTTC. As protein: CASSPSSGRANEQFF.

This clonotype was seen many times. The V call is TRBV12-3 or TRBV12-4, the J call TRBJ2-1, with TRBD2 identical over 8 bases. The CDR3 runs to 16 residues. The trim removed 2 bases at V and 1 base at J, leaving 4 bases unmatched. In DNA, the CDR3 is TGTGCCAGCAGTTTATGGTCTAGCGGGTCCTACAATGAGCAGTTCTTC. It encodes CASSLWSSGSYNEQFF.

CDR3 region: CASNRDRGVYEQYF. The CDR3 coding sequence is TGTGCCAGCAACCGGGACAGGGGGGTATACGAGCAGTACTTC. The chain links TRBV6-1 to TRBJ2-7; 11 bases match TRBD1. V shed 7 bases, J shed 4 bases, and the junction held 6 bases outside the gene matches. Germline V lookup: CDR1 MNHNS, CDR2 SASEGT. The CDR3 contains 14 residues.

The sample holds many counts of this clonotype. The chain links TRBV4-1 to TRBJ1-4; a weak D match, TRBD1 (5 bases). The CDR3 extends over 14 amino acids. The germline V and J ends were trimmed by 1 base and 2 bases, with 5 bases remaining between them. Germline V gene lookup returns CDR1 MGHRA and CDR2 YSYEKL. The chain's CDR3 is CASSQGGTNEKLFF. Written as DNA, the CDR3 is TGCGCCAGCAGCCAAGGGGGGACTAATGAAAAACTGTTTTTT.

The chain combines TRBV2 with TRBJ2-3, with 7 bases that match TRBD1. The germline V gene encodes CDR1 SNHLY and CDR2 FYNNEI. The CDR3 length is 15 residues. J gave up 2 bases and V 2 bases, and 4 bases lay outside the gene matches. The CDR3 DNA follows: TGTGCCAGCAGTGAAAGGGGGCGGCTCACAGATACGCAGTATTTT. Protein: CASSERGRLTDTQYF.

This clonotype showed up many times. The chain is built from TRBV11-3 and TRBJ2-1, with TRBD1 matching over 8 bases. Per the germline V gene, CDR1 is SGHNT and CDR2 is YENEEA. V shed 0 bases, J shed 4 bases, and the junction held 5 bases outside the gene matches. The CDR3 is 16 residues long. CDR3 in amino acids: CASSLEQGAVYNEQFF. The CDR3 DNA follows: TGTGCCAGCAGCTTAGAGCAGGGGGCGGTTTACAATGAGCAGTTCTTC.

This clonotype has only a few counts. The J gene is TRBJ2-5, the V gene TRBV20-1; TRBD1 agrees at 8 bases. This CDR3 contains 17 residues. V lost 1 base to trimming and J lost 9 bases; unmatched junction nucleotides: 19. Germline V lookup: CDR1 DFQATT, CDR2 SNEGSKA (reference sequence). This CDR3 is CSARGLEEDRERMSQYF. CDR3 sequence (DNA): TGCAGTGCTAGAGGGCTCGAAGAGGACAGGGAGCGGATGTCCCAGTACTTC.